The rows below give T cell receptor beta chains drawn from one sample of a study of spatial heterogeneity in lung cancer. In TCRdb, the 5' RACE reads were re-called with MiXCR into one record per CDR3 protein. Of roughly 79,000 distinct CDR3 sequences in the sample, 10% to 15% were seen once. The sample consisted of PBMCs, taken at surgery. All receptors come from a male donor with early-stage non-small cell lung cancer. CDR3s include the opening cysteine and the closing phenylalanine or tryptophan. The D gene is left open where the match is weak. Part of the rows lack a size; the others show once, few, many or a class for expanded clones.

DNA: TGTGCCAGCAGTTACTCCTTCGATAACACCGGGGAGCTGTTTTTT
CDR3: CASSYSFDNTGELFF
V: TRBV6-5
J: TRBJ2-2
size: few
D: .

DNA: TGTGCCAGCCTTACAGGGACCCAAGGTCAGCCCCAGCATTTT
CDR3: CASLTGTQGQPQHF
V: TRBV28
J: TRBJ1-5
size: .
D: .

DNA: TGTGCCAGCAGCCCAGTAACAGGCGAGCAGTACTTC
CDR3: CASSPVTGEQYF
V: TRBV7-9
J: TRBJ2-7
size: .
D: .

DNA: TGTGCCAGCAGTTACTCTGGCGGGGCCACAGATACGCAGTATTTT
CDR3: CASSYSGGATDTQYF
V: TRBV6-2/TRBV6-3
J: TRBJ2-3
size: many
D: .

DNA: TGCAGCTTGGGGGAGATTCGGGAGGGCTACACCTTC
CDR3: CSLGEIREGYTF
V: TRBV29-1
J: TRBJ1-2
size: few
D: .

DNA: TGCAGCGTAATTACAGGGGCTAGCAATCAGCCCCAGCATTTT
CDR3: CSVITGASNQPQHF
V: TRBV29-1
J: TRBJ1-5
size: few
D: TRBD1

DNA: TGTGCCAGCAGCTCATCTAGGACCGATGGCTACACCTTC
CDR3: CASSSSRTDGYTF
V: TRBV6-6
J: TRBJ1-2
size: .
D: .

DNA: TGTGCCAGCAGCCAAGAACTACCCGAAAGGACCGGGGAGCTGTTTTTT
CDR3: CASSQELPERTGELFF
V: TRBV3-1
J: TRBJ2-2
size: few
D: .

DNA: TGTGCCAGCAGCTACAGCTCTGGAAACACCATATATTTT
CDR3: CASSYSSGNTIYF
V: TRBV7-9
J: TRBJ1-3
size: many
D: .

DNA: TGCAGCCCACAGGGATTAGATACGCAGTATTTT
CDR3: CSPQGLDTQYF
V: TRBV20-1
J: TRBJ2-3
size: few
D: .

DNA: TGTGCCAGCAGCTTAAGGAACGGGGCCACTATGAACACTGAAGCTTTCTTT
CDR3: CASSLRNGATMNTEAFF
V: TRBV13
J: TRBJ1-1
size: .
D: .

DNA: TGCGCCAGCAGCCAGGACGACTATGGCTACACCTTC
CDR3: CASSQDDYGYTF
V: TRBV5-1
J: TRBJ1-2
size: few
D: .

DNA: TGTGCCAGCACACTTAGCGGGAGCGCGGGGAATGAGCAGTTCTTC
CDR3: CASTLSGSAGNEQFF
V: TRBV12-3/TRBV12-4
J: TRBJ2-1
size: few
D: TRBD2

DNA: TGCGCCAGCAGCTTGGGTATATCTGAAGCTTTCTTT
CDR3: CASSLGISEAFF
V: TRBV5-1
J: TRBJ1-1
size: few
D: .

DNA: TGTGCCAGCTCACCACTTTCAGCGGTCTACAATGAGCAGTTCTTC
CDR3: CASSPLSAVYNEQFF
V: TRBV18
J: TRBJ2-1
size: .
D: .

DNA: TGCGCCAGCAGCTTGGAGGCAGGAGCTAACTATGGCTACACCTTC
CDR3: CASSLEAGANYGYTF
V: TRBV5-1
J: TRBJ1-2
size: .
D: .

DNA: TGCAGCGTTGACCGGAGACAGGGCTTCTCTGGAAACACCATATATTTT
CDR3: CSVDRRQGFSGNTIYF
V: TRBV29-1
J: TRBJ1-3
size: many
D: TRBD1

DNA: TGCAGCGTTGAGTCCCACTATGGCTACACCTTC
CDR3: CSVESHYGYTF
V: TRBV29-1
J: TRBJ1-2
size: .
D: .

DNA: TGTGCCAGCAGCTTAGAGGGCGGGAAGACTAGCACAGATACGCAGTATTTT
CDR3: CASSLEGGKTSTDTQYF
V: TRBV11-2
J: TRBJ2-3
size: many
D: .

DNA: TGTGCCAGCAGTTACGAGAACAGGGTCGAGCAGTACTTC
CDR3: CASSYENRVEQYF
V: TRBV6-2/TRBV6-3
J: TRBJ2-7
size: few
D: .

DNA: TGTGCCAGCAGTGAAACGACAGTACATAATTCACCCCTCCACTTT
CDR3: CASSETTVHNSPLHF
V: TRBV25-1
J: TRBJ1-6
size: few
D: .

DNA: TGTGCCAGCAGTTACAGCTCTAGCGGGAGCACAGATACGCAGTATTTT
CDR3: CASSYSSSGSTDTQYF
V: TRBV6-6
J: TRBJ2-3
size: few
D: TRBD2

DNA: TGTGCCAGTAGTATCGACAGGGGCCATAACTATGGCTACACCTTC
CDR3: CASSIDRGHNYGYTF
V: TRBV19
J: TRBJ1-2
size: many
D: TRBD1

DNA: TGTGCCAGCAGCTTGGGGACAGACAACGTCCTGACTTTC
CDR3: CASSLGTDNVLTF
V: TRBV5-6
J: TRBJ2-6
size: .
D: .

DNA: TGTGCCAGCCGGAGGGGGGGCCAAGAGACCCAGTACTTC
CDR3: CASRRGGQETQYF
V: TRBV27
J: TRBJ2-5
size: once
D: .

DNA: TGTGCCACCAGTGACCACCGGGACAACTCGAACACCGGGGAGCTGTTTTTT
CDR3: CATSDHRDNSNTGELFF
V: TRBV24-1
J: TRBJ2-2
size: .
D: .

DNA: TGTGCCAGCTACCTTGAGCGGGAGCAGCATGGCGAGCAGTACTTC
CDR3: CASYLEREQHGEQYF
V: TRBV11-3
J: TRBJ2-7
size: .
D: TRBD2

DNA: TGCAGCCCCACCCGGTCACCGGGGACAGAGACCCAGTACTTC
CDR3: CSPTRSPGTETQYF
V: TRBV29-1
J: TRBJ2-5
size: few
D: .

DNA: TGTGCCAGCAGCTTAAGACAGGAGGCTACCGACGGCTACACCTTC
CDR3: CASSLRQEATDGYTF
V: TRBV7-9
J: TRBJ1-2
size: .
D: .

DNA: TGCGCCAGCAGCCCGGGACCCTACAATGAGCAGTTCTTC
CDR3: CASSPGPYNEQFF
V: TRBV4-1
J: TRBJ2-1
size: many
D: .

DNA: TGCAGTGCTAGAGATTCGAAGGGCGGGAATTTGCAAGATACGCAGTATTTT
CDR3: CSARDSKGGNLQDTQYF
V: TRBV20-1
J: TRBJ2-3
size: many
D: .

DNA: TGTGCCAGCAGCCCAATGGCGGGGGACAATGAGCAGTTCTTC
CDR3: CASSPMAGDNEQFF
V: TRBV7-9
J: TRBJ2-1
size: .
D: TRBD2

DNA: TGCAGCGTCACCGGGACCCCGTGGAATGAGCAGTTCTTC
CDR3: CSVTGTPWNEQFF
V: TRBV29-1
J: TRBJ2-1
size: few
D: .

DNA: TGCAGTGCTCACAGGGGCCCAAGCACAGATACGCAGTATTTT
CDR3: CSAHRGPSTDTQYF
V: TRBV20-1
J: TRBJ2-3
size: few
D: TRBD1

DNA: TGTGCCAGCAGTTCCACTGGGGGACATACCTACGAGCAGTACTTC
CDR3: CASSSTGGHTYEQYF
V: TRBV6-5
J: TRBJ2-7
size: .
D: .

DNA: TGTGCCTGGAGTGTACTTCGGGAAACCGGGGAGCTGTTTTTT
CDR3: CAWSVLRETGELFF
V: TRBV30
J: TRBJ2-2
size: .
D: .

DNA: TGTGCCAGCAGCTTAGCGGGGTACAATGAGCAGTTCTTC
CDR3: CASSLAGYNEQFF
V: TRBV11-2
J: TRBJ2-1
size: many
D: .

DNA: TGTGCCAGCAGCCCCACTGGGGGATCCACAGATACGCAGTATTTT
CDR3: CASSPTGGSTDTQYF
V: TRBV7-9
J: TRBJ2-3
size: many
D: .

DNA: TGTGCCAGCAGCCTTCGAGGACAGGGCTACGAGCAGTACTTC
CDR3: CASSLRGQGYEQYF
V: TRBV14
J: TRBJ2-7
size: .
D: TRBD1

DNA: TGCAGCGTTAAGGGAGGACGTGAGCAGTTCTTC
CDR3: CSVKGGREQFF
V: TRBV29-1
J: TRBJ2-1
size: .
D: .

DNA: TGTGCCAGCAGTTACTCAGGGGACCTTCAGCCCCAGCATTTT
CDR3: CASSYSGDLQPQHF
V: TRBV6-2/TRBV6-3
J: TRBJ1-5
size: few
D: .

DNA: TGCAGCGATGCAGGGCCCACTAACTATGGCTACACCTTC
CDR3: CSDAGPTNYGYTF
V: TRBV29-1
J: TRBJ1-2
size: .
D: .

DNA: TGCAGCGTCGTGACAGGGGTAAGGGGTTCGGACACTGAAGCTTTCTTT
CDR3: CSVVTGVRGSDTEAFF
V: TRBV29-1
J: TRBJ1-1
size: few
D: TRBD1

DNA: TGCAGTGCTAAAAACACATTTAGGGAGAACACTGAAGCTTTCTTT
CDR3: CSAKNTFRENTEAFF
V: TRBV20-1
J: TRBJ1-1
size: few
D: .

DNA: TGTGCCACCAGCAGAGATTTGGGAGAGTCCTACAATGAGCAGTTCTTC
CDR3: CATSRDLGESYNEQFF
V: TRBV15
J: TRBJ2-1
size: few
D: .

DNA: TGCAGCGCGGGGAAGGCGAACACTGAAGCTTTCTTT
CDR3: CSAGKANTEAFF
V: TRBV29-1
J: TRBJ1-1
size: many
D: .

DNA: TGTGCCTGGAGCAAGGACAGGACGAACACTGAAGCTTTCTTT
CDR3: CAWSKDRTNTEAFF
V: TRBV30
J: TRBJ1-1
size: few
D: TRBD1

DNA: TGTGCCAGCAGCTTTTTTCCAGGCGCCTTGAACACTGAAGCTTTCTTT
CDR3: CASSFFPGALNTEAFF
V: TRBV13
J: TRBJ1-1
size: few
D: .

DNA: TGCAGCGTTATAGTAGACTCCTACAATGAGCAGTTCTTC
CDR3: CSVIVDSYNEQFF
V: TRBV29-1
J: TRBJ2-1
size: few
D: .

DNA: TGTGCCAGCAGTTTCTCGGGACTCGAAGCTTTCTTT
CDR3: CASSFSGLEAFF
V: TRBV6-5
J: TRBJ1-1
size: many
D: .

DNA: TGTGCCAGCAGTCCGGAAGGAGAAACCAAAAACATTCAGTACTTC
CDR3: CASSPEGETKNIQYF
V: TRBV27
J: TRBJ2-4
size: .
D: .

DNA: TGTGCCAGCACCTTTAGCGGGGGCACAGATACGCAGTATTTT
CDR3: CASTFSGGTDTQYF
V: TRBV6-5
J: TRBJ2-3
size: few
D: TRBD2

DNA: TGCAGTGCTAGAGAGGCGGGGAGAGCAGATACGCAGTATTTT
CDR3: CSAREAGRADTQYF
V: TRBV20-1
J: TRBJ2-3
size: many
D: .

DNA: TGTGCCAGCAGCTCTCTTCCGGACACTGAAGCTTTCTTT
CDR3: CASSSLPDTEAFF
V: TRBV11-2
J: TRBJ1-1
size: .
D: .

DNA: TGCAGCACCCGGGACAGGGGAAATTCACCCCTCCACTTT
CDR3: CSTRDRGNSPLHF
V: TRBV29-1
J: TRBJ1-6
size: .
D: TRBD1